One T cell receptor beta chain is described in this entry. This clonotype appeared a few times. Its antigen is still unknown. One base away there is no much larger clone; base qualities are not given. The CDR3 runs 22 amino acids, cysteine and phenylalanine included. This entry keeps only the CDR3 DNA: 66 bases, framed from base 1. The record originates from a study of blood T cells in healthy people across ages (dated by TCRdb to 2015 to 2017). At the level of the whole study: Template switching captured roughly one uniquely barcoded TCR beta cDNA molecule per two T cells in model experiments. To avoid experimental bias, donors of different ages were randomly spread across the sequencing lanes. For two donors (one aged 18 to 29 and one aged 80 or older), the study analyzed two additional independent replicas of 1 million unique cDNA reads from the same blood draw. The donors were split into four age groups: young (average 16 years), middle-aged (roughly 39), aged (62) and long-lived (over 80). Age-related changes in TCR beta repertoire diversity were measured in the study by deep sequencing normalized with unique cDNA molecular identifiers. Beyond this particular receptor, the publication reports: Compared with the aged group, the long-lived group had more naive CD4+ T cells, fewer expanded clones and increased TCR diversity, suggesting age selection. Estimates of total diversity from one million sequenced T cells were regarded as lower bounds and underestimates. The percentage of naive T cells measured by flow cytometry correlated strongly with observed TCR beta diversity. Because profiling used bulk unsorted PBMCs, naive and antigen-experienced compartments could not be compared conclusively. Because donor CMV infection status was unknown, age-related changes in expanded clonotypes were potentially confounded. As age increased, observed TCR beta diversity per million T cells dropped in a roughly linear way, and a significant reduction was already evident by age roughly 36.

Systemically healthy Caucasian individuals from Russia, roughly 40 in total and aged about 6 to 100 years, were included as donors. About 9.6 milliliters of peripheral blood were collected from each donor into EDTA-treated Vacutainer tubes. Ficoll-Paque density-gradient centrifugation was used to isolate PBMCs, with at least 6.5 million obtained per sample. Trizol reagent was used to extract total RNA from the PBMCs, yielding at least 6 micrograms per sample. For every donor, an aliquot of PBMCs went through flow cytometry to measure the percentages of naive CD45RAhigh/CD27high T cells. The library was generated by 5' RACE. TCRdb names Illumina HiSeq 2500 as the instrument used. A second PCR of about 6 to 11 cycles was performed with a sample-barcoded 5' primer and a J-beta primer mix. Each TCR beta cDNA molecule received a unique molecular identifier from a template-switch 5' adaptor carrying 12 random nucleotides. At least 2.5 million CDR3-containing paired-end reads were obtained from each sample. The Mint cDNA synthesis kit, primed by a TRBC-specific oligonucleotide, was used to synthesize first-strand cDNA from all RNA. All cDNA was treated with uracil-DNA glycosylase and then went through a first 18-cycle PCR with the universal primers M1SS and BC2_uni_R. The study's own analysis went as follows. For normalization, 1 million high-quality reads were randomly selected from each sample, with every read carrying a distinct molecular identifier. Instead of being binned into consensus sequences, reads that shared molecular identifiers were thrown out. MiTCR, with a Q25 quality threshold and the strictest error-elimination algorithm, was used for CDR3 identification, clonotype clustering and error correction. Lower-bound total TCR beta diversity was estimated with a nonparametric unseen species model using Euler transformation. In TCRdb, the public reads were trimmed at Q25 with fastp and aligned with MiXCR, with productive beta chains retained. Entries that share a CDR3 protein sequence are merged under the most common genes and DNA. These V and J calls rely on TCRdb rather than the paper's analysis. The sample has some 710,000 distinct CDR3 sequences on record, about a fifth of them singletons. Roughly a fifth of the sample lies in the top ten.

The sequence was obtained from an older man in good health. The sequence joins TRBV21-1 to TRBJ1-5; the D call in the table, TRBD1, was not verified against the DNA. TRBV21-1 is a pseudogene locus. Source material: blood. The CDR3 region has the sequence CASSKALSRVVRTDYSNQPQHF. The nucleotide sequence is given as TGTGCCAGCAGCAAAGCGCTTTCAAGGGTCGTCCGGACAGACTATAGCAATCAGCCCCAGCATTTT.